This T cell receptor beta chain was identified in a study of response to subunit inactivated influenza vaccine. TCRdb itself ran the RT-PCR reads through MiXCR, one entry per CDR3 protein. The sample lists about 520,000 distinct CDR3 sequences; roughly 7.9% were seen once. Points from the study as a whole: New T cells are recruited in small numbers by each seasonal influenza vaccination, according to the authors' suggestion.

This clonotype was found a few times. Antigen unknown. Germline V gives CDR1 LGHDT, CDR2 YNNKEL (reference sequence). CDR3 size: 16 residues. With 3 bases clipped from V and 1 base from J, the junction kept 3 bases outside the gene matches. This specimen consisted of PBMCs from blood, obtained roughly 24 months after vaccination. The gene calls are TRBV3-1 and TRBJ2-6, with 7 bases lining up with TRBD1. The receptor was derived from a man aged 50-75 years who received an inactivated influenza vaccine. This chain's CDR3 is CASSQGQLSGANVLTF. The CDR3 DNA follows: TGTGCCAGCAGCCAGGGACAGCTATCTGGGGCCAACGTCCTGACTTTC.